This record looks at one TCR beta chain sequence and its context. Its antigen target is currently unknown. Base qualities are missing; no much larger clone stands one base away. The germline V gene specifies SGHTA as CDR1 and FQGNSA as CDR2. The CDR3 starts with the cysteine, ends with the phenylalanine, and has 14 residues. The CDR3 DNA has 42 bases and is translated from base 1. Trimming removed 1 base from V and 2 bases from J, leaving 8 bases between the germline ends. TCRbeta CDR3 regions were amplified from genomic DNA using the immunoSEQ Assay, a bias-controlled multiplex PCR. In the source study's methods: Nucleated cell counts per sample were estimated from amplification of reference gene primers within the assay. Sequence reads were collapsed and filtered to measure the absolute abundance of every unique TCRbeta CDR3 rearrangement. For each sample, productive Simpson clonality was calculated by taking the square root of Simpson's diversity index across productive rearrangements. The table was pulled from immuneACCESS by TCRdb, which kept in-frame rearrangements only. Such tables lose some clones; where checked, under half of the loss comes from unresolved V genes, and the rest has no known cause. The V and J calls and clone size come from that table; D and trimming were worked out from the DNA. The sample table holds some 500,000 clones, of which 85% to 90% were seen once. The ten largest clones capture roughly 8% of the sample.

The data belong to a study of blood T cell repertoires in COVID-19 (dated by TCRdb to about 2020). Regarding the complete study: Samples covering the acute and convalescent phases of COVID-19 were provided by collaborators in the United States, Italy and Spain. HLA class I and class II types, where available, came from metadata supplied by the sample provider rather than from assay-based typing. The sample metadata nearly always contained a de-identified subject ID, COVID-19 status, age in years and sex. Samples came from the ongoing ImmuneRACE study (first 160 participants) plus 1,254 subjects from 6 global collaborators. The repertoires were released in a freely available public database meant as a resource for research on the immune response to SARS-CoV-2. The dataset comprised deeply sampled blood TCRbeta repertoires from subjects exposed to, actively infected with, or recovered from COVID-19. The prospective study material was composed of cDNA or gDNA derived from T cells, B-cell-depleted T cells, or PBMCs.

At one collaborating source in Seattle, patients were enrolled during active infection and were followed longitudinally through the course of disease. Collaborating institutions collected whole blood in K2EDTA tubes following their own protocols. For TCRbeta analysis, collaborators shipped samples in one of three forms: frozen whole blood, isolated PBMCs, or DNA extracted from either of those sample types. What the study reported, not specific to this receptor: Clinical and demographic metadata were provided uncurated, with the amount varying by source and participant.

The sequence came from a woman in her forties or fifties with COVID-19, enrolled during active disease. The sequenced sample was peripheral blood. The chain was built from TRBV7-2 and TRBJ1-2; the D gene cannot be resolved reliably. The nucleotides read TGTGCCAGCAGCTTAGACAGCCGGAACTATGGCTACACCTTC. The resulting protein is CASSLDSRNYGYTF.